This TCR beta chain was captured by sequencing in a study of shared T cell receptors in the human thymus. The assay was immunoSEQ multiplex PCR, and TCRdb's table has in-frame clones only and misses some. The sample holds 650,000 to 950,000 clones; roughly 88% are singletons and the top ten take over 0.008%. These data also featured in a second study, about human thymus T cells. That study adds: Thymic and blood repertoires seemed to favor certain V and J genes.

This receptor was obtained from a girl in the first two years of life with a congenital heart defect. Material: thymocytes.

The CDR3 DNA reads TGTGCCAGTAGCATACGGCCGGGACAGGGGGCAGCTAACTATGGCTACACCTTC. Its translation is CASSIRPGQGAANYGYTF. The genes are TRBV19 and TRBJ1-2; 12 bases fit TRBD1. Trimming removed 6 bases from V and 0 bases from J; junction bases left unmatched: 11. This CDR3 is 18 amino acids long. Per germline, CDR1 LNHDA and CDR2 SQIVND (reference sequence).